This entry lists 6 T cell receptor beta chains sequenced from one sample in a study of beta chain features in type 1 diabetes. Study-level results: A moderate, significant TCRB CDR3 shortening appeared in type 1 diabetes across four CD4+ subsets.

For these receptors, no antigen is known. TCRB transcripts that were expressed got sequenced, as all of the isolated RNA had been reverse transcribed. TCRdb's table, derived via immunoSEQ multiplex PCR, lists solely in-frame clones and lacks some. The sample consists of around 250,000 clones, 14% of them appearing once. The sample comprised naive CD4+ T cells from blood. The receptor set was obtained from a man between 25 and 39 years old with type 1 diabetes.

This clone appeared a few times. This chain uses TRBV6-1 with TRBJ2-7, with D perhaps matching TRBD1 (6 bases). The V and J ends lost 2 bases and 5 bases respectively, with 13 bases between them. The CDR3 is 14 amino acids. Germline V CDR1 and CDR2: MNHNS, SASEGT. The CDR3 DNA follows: TGTGCCAGCAGTGAAATAACAGGGATCGACGAGCAGTACTTC. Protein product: CASSEITGIDEQYF.

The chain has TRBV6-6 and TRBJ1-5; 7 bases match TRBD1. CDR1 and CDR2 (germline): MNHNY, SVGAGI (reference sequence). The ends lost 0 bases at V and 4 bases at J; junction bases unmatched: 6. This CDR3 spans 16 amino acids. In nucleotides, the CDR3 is TGTGCCAGCAGTTACTCAGGGGGCAATGGGAATCAGCCCCAGCATTTT. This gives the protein CASSYSGGNGNQPQHF.

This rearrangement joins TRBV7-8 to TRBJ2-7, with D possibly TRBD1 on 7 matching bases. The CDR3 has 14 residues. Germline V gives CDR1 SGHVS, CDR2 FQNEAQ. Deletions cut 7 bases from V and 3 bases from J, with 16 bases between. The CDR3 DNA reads TGTGCCAGCATGACGGGGGCAGGGGGCTACGAGCAGTACTTC. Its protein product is CASMTGAGGYEQYF. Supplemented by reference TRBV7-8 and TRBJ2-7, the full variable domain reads GAGVSQSPRYKVAKRGQDVALRCDPISGHVSLFWYQQALGQGPEFLTYFQNEAQLDKSGLPSDRFFAERPEGSVSTLKIQRTQQEDSAVYLCASMTGAGGYEQYFGPGTRLTVT.

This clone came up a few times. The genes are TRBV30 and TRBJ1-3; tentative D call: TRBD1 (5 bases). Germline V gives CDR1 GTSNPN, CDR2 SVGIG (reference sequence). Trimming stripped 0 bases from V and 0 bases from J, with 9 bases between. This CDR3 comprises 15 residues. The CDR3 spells CAWSVDRYSGNTIYF. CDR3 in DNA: TGTGCCTGGAGTGTAGACAGATACTCTGGAAACACCATATATTTT.

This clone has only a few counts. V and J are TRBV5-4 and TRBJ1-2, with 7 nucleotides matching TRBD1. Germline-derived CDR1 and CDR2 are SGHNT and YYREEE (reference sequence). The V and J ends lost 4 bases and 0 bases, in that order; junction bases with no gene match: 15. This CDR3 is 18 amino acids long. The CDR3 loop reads CASSGTLIRGQSNYGYTF. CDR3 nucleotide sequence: TGTGCCAGCAGCGGAACCTTGATACGGGGACAGTCTAACTATGGCTACACCTTC.

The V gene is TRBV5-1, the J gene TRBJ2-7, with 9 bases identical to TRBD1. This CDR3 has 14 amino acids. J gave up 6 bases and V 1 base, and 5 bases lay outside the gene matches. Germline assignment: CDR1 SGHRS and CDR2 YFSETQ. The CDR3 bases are TGCGCCAGCAGCTTGTCGAGGGACAGGGCCGAGCAGTACTTC. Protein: CASSLSRDRAEQYF. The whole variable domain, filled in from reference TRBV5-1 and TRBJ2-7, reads KAGVTQTPRYLIKTRGQQVTLSCSPISGHRSVSWYQQTPGQGLQFLFEYFSETQRNKGNFPGRFSGRQFSNSRSEMNVSTLELGDSALYLCASSLSRDRAEQYFGPGTRLTVT.